This TCR beta chain was sequenced in a study of technical replicates of blood from a few donors. Clones were sequenced by immunoSEQ multiplex PCR, and TCRdb holds only the in-frame ones, with some missing. The sample yields about 80,000 clones, approximately 94% seen once. This clone was recorded only once. The TCR comes from a human donor in good health. The material sequenced was T cells isolated from PBMCs.

CDR3 amino acids: CASSRVTGVGEQFF. CDR3 in DNA: TGTGCCAGCAGTCGGGTTACAGGGGTAGGAGAGCAGTTCTTC. The chain uses TRBV6-1 and TRBJ2-1, with 7 nucleotides matching TRBD1. The CDR3 loop spans 14 amino acids. Germline CDR1 is MNHNS and CDR2 is SASEGT. The J segment lost 10 bases and the V segment lost 5 bases, leaving 11 bases of the junction unmatched.